The rows below give T cell receptor beta chains drawn from one sample of a study of blood T cell repertoires in COVID-19. The repertoire was sequenced with immunoSEQ multiplex PCR; TCRdb's copy has only in-frame clones and lacks some. The sample comprises under 200,000 clones, 87% of which are singletons, and 2.5% rests with the top ten. Sequencing used peripheral blood. The receptors were sampled from a man between 35 and 55 years old with active or convalescent COVID-19. CDR3s include the opening cysteine and the closing phenylalanine or tryptophan. The D gene is left open where the match is weak. Size is omitted from some rows. Given values are once, few, many or a class for expanded clones.

clone size	V gene	J gene	D gene	CDR3 DNA	CDR3 protein
-	TRBV29-1	TRBJ2-3	-	TGCAGCGTTGGGCCCGAGGGAAGCACAGATACGCAGTATTTT	CSVGPEGSTDTQYF
-	TRBV4-2	TRBJ1-2	TRBD1	TGTGCCAGCAGCCAAGATATATTCGGACAGGGGAACTATGGCTACACCTTC	CASSQDIFGQGNYGYTF
-	TRBV9	TRBJ2-5	-	TGTGCCAGCAGCAGTAGGAGTCGGGAGACCCAGTACTTC	CASSSRSRETQYF
-	TRBV7-2	TRBJ1-2	-	TGTGCCAGCAGCAAAATTGGGGGGGGCTATGGCTACACCTTC	CASSKIGGGYGYTF
-	TRBV30	TRBJ1-5	-	TGTGCCTGGAGTGGATGGAGGGGAGGCCTAACTAATCAGCCCCAGCATTTT	CAWSGWRGGLTNQPQHF
few	TRBV14	TRBJ1-2	-	TGTGCCAGCAGCCCCCAATGGGAGGGTGGCTACACCTTC	CASSPQWEGGYTF
-	TRBV7-9	TRBJ1-2	-	TGTGCCAGCAGCTTGGGGCCTGCAAACTATGGCTACACCTTC	CASSLGPANYGYTF
-	TRBV9	TRBJ1-1	TRBD1	TGTGCCAGCAGCGCCGACAGGGGGCGGGGAGCTTTCTTT	CASSADRGRGAFF
many	TRBV5-1	TRBJ1-2	TRBD1	TGCGCCAGCAGCCAAGATGGACAGGGGAGAGGTGGCTACACCTTC	CASSQDGQGRGGYTF
-	TRBV3-1/TRBV3-2	TRBJ2-1	TRBD2	TGTGCCAGCAGCCTTAGCTCGACTAGCGGGGCGACAAATGAGCAGTTCTTC	CASSLSSTSGATNEQFF
once	TRBV11-2	TRBJ2-2	-	TGTGCCAGCAGCTTAGGTCCTACGAACACCGGGGAGCTGTTTTTT	CASSLGPTNTGELFF
-	TRBV4-3	TRBJ1-5	-	TGCGCCAGCAGCCAGGCGGGCAATCAGCCCCAGCATTTT	CASSQAGNQPQHF
-	TRBV10-3	TRBJ2-5	-	TGTGCCATCACCCCGGGGGTGGGGGAGACCCAGTACTTC	CAITPGVGETQYF
-	TRBV9	TRBJ1-5	-	TGTGCCAGCAACCTGGGGGGTGGTCAGCCCCAGCATTTT	CASNLGGGQPQHF
-	TRBV9	TRBJ2-7	TRBD2	TGTGCCAGCAGCCTCGGGGTTAGCGGGGAGTACGAGCAGTACTTC	CASSLGVSGEYEQYF
-	TRBV10-2	TRBJ2-1	TRBD2	TGCGCCAGCAGTCTTCCTAGCGGGGCTTCCTACAATGAGCAGTTCTTC	CASSLPSGASYNEQFF
-	TRBV7-9	TRBJ2-2	-	TGTGCCAGCAGCTTTGTCCGGGCGGGCACCGGGGAGCTGTTTTTT	CASSFVRAGTGELFF
-	TRBV18	TRBJ1-5	-	TGTGCCAGCTCACCAAGCGGGGGATCGGGGCAGCCCCAGCATTTT	CASSPSGGSGQPQHF